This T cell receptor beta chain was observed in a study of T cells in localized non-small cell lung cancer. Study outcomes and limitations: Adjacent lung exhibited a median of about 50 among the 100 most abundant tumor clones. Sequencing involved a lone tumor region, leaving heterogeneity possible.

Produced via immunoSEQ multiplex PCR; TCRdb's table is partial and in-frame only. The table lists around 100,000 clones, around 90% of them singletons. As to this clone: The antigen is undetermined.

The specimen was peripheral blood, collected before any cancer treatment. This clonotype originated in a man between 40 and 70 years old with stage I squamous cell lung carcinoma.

The CDR3: CASHNGRGLGYGYTF. The DNA of the CDR3 is TGTGCCAGTCACAACGGCAGGGGGCTTGGATATGGCTACACCTTC. V is TRBV6-1 and J is TRBJ1-2; TRBD1 aligns across 8 bases. The germline gives CDR1 MNHNS, CDR2 SASEGT. Trimming at V came to 9 bases and at J to 5 bases, leaving 14 bases not matched to a gene. This CDR3 spans 15 amino acids.